This TCR beta chain was recorded in a study of T cells in localized non-small cell lung cancer. Per the germline V gene, CDR1 is MGHRA and CDR2 is YSYEKL. The CDR3 is made up of 13 amino acids. J gave up 4 bases and V 5 bases, and 3 bases lay outside the gene matches. To note about this clone: Its specificity is not known.

Sequencing was performed with immunoSEQ multiplex PCR; in TCRdb, only in-frame clones are kept and a portion is missing. Of about 18,000 clones listed, about four fifths were seen once; the top ten hold approximately 28%. Findings and limits, study-wide: A median of approximately 50 clones ranked among the top 100 in tumor appeared in adjacent lung. There was an association of higher blood T cell density with longer overall survival. Multi-region tumor sequencing was not done, so intratumor heterogeneity could not be excluded. Uninvolved neighboring lung showed the greatest T cell clonality, exceeding tumor.

V and J are TRBV4-1 and TRBJ2-5, with 8 bases matching TRBD1. Specimen: peripheral blood, collected before any cancer treatment. The origin of this receptor is a male donor older than 55 with stage I lung adenocarcinoma. For the CDR3, the DNA is TGCGCCAGCAGCTGGACAGGGCGAGAGACCCAGTACTTC. Its protein is CASSWTGRETQYF.